The 16 T cell receptor beta chains below all came from one sample that was sequenced in a study of blood T cell repertoires in COVID-19. Sequencing used immunoSEQ multiplex PCR; TCRdb keeps in-frame clones, though not all of them. The sample has roughly 100,000 clones, roughly 79% seen once. The specimen sequenced was peripheral blood. The receptors here all came from a man older than 75 with COVID-19, enrolled during active disease.

The J gene is TRBJ2-2, the V gene TRBV29-1; 9 nucleotides agree with TRBD1. V lost 4 bases, J lost 0 bases, and 12 bases stayed unmatched. The CDR3 length is 18 residues. Germline V gives CDR1 SQVTM, CDR2 ANQGSEA. The CDR3 spells CSVGRPGQGHANTGELFF. The CDR3 bases are TGCAGCGTTGGGCGACCGGGACAGGGCCATGCGAACACCGGGGAGCTGTTTTTT.

The chain joins TRBV10-3 to TRBJ1-6; 8 bases align to TRBD1. The CDR3 length is 16 residues. Looked up from germline, CDR1 is ENHRY and CDR2 is SYGVKD. Germline trimming cut 6 bases from V and 1 base from J; bases unmatched to any gene: 5. The CDR3: CAISGQGGSYNSPLHF. The CDR3 DNA is TGTGCCATCAGCGGACAGGGTGGGTCCTATAATTCACCCCTCCACTTT.

Concerning this clone: This sample includes further DNA sequences coding for the same CDR3. The chain combines TRBV19 with TRBJ2-3, with 13 bases identical to TRBD2. The CDR3 spans 18 residues. V trimming: 5 bases; J trimming: 0 bases; junction bases outside the gene matches: 8. CDR1 and CDR2 (germline): LNHDA, SQIVND (reference sequence). The CDR3 bases are TGTGCCAGTAGTGGCGGACTAGCGGGAGCGCCGAGCACAGATACGCAGTATTTT. This gives the protein CASSGGLAGAPSTDTQYF.

The chain links TRBV7-3 to TRBJ1-1; a weak D match, TRBD1 (5 bases). The CDR3 length is 13 residues. Trimming took 1 base from V and 4 from J, leaving 7 bases between them. Germline CDR1 SGHTA, CDR2 FQGTGA. For the CDR3, the DNA is TGTGCCAGCAGCTTAATGGGGGGCACTGAAGCTTTCTTT. Translating gives CASSLMGGTEAFF.

The J gene is TRBJ2-3, the V gene TRBV5-1, with D possibly matching TRBD2 (5 bases). Per germline, CDR1 SGHRS and CDR2 YFSETQ. With 0 bases removed from V and 3 bases from J, the gap between germline ends came to 8 bases. The length of the CDR3 is 14 residues. The CDR3 nucleotides are TGCGCCAGCAGCTTGGAGGCGGGTACAGATACGCAGTATTTT. Protein: CASSLEAGTDTQYF.

The chain is built from TRBV27 and TRBJ2-7; 10 nucleotides line up with TRBD2. Germline CDR1 and CDR2: MNHEY and SMNVEV (reference sequence). This CDR3 contains 15 residues. After removal of 0 bases from V and 3 bases from J, the junction contained 2 bases not matched to a gene. The CDR3 nucleotides are TGTGCCAGCAGTTTATCCCTAGCGGGAGACTACGAGCAGTACTTC. Amino acids: CASSLSLAGDYEQYF.

The V call is TRBV5-1, the J call TRBJ2-5, with D unresolved. Germline V lookup: CDR1 SGHRS, CDR2 YFSETQ. The CDR3 runs to 14 residues. V lost 1 base and J lost 1, with 8 bases in between. This chain's CDR3 is CASSLIPGQETQYF. Here the CDR3 DNA reads TGCGCCAGCAGCTTGATTCCAGGCCAAGAGACCCAGTACTTC. Variable domain in full (rest from reference TRBV5-1 and TRBJ2-5): KAGVTQTPRYLIKTRGQQVTLSCSPISGHRSVSWYQQTPGQGLQFLFEYFSETQRNKGNFPGRFSGRQFSNSRSEMNVSTLELGDSALYLCASSLIPGQETQYFGPGTRLLVL.

This chain joins TRBV6-5 and TRBJ1-2, with 12 positions matching TRBD1. The CDR3 spans 15 residues. The trim removed 6 bases at V and 8 bases at J, leaving 10 bases unmatched. Germline CDR1 and CDR2: MNHEY and SVGAGI. CDR3 nucleotides: TGTGCCAGCAGCAAATCGGGACAGGGGGCGCGGGGCTACACCTTC. It translates to CASSKSGQGARGYTF.

This chain uses TRBV30 with TRBJ2-1; the match to TRBD2 covers 10 bases. Germline values: CDR1 GTSNPN, CDR2 SVGIG (reference sequence). This CDR3 spans 14 amino acids. The V and J ends lost 7 bases and 4 bases, in that order; junction bases with no gene match: 7. The CDR3 protein is CAYHLAGGYNEQFF. Here the CDR3 DNA reads TGTGCCTACCACTTAGCGGGAGGTTACAATGAGCAGTTCTTC.

This chain links TRBV5-1 with TRBJ1-2, with D perhaps matching TRBD1 (6 bases). V was pared by 4 bases and J by 3 bases, with 13 bases between. Germline CDR1 reads SGHRS; CDR2 reads YFSETQ. This CDR3 comprises 14 residues. Here the CDR3 DNA reads TGCGCCAGCAGCCTGGAACAGGGTTACTATGGCTACACCTTC. It is translated as CASSLEQGYYGYTF.

This chain uses TRBV10-3 with TRBJ1-5, with 11 bases that match TRBD1. The germline V gene has CDR1 ENHRY and CDR2 SYGVKD. The CDR3 is 15 amino acids. V trimming: 6 bases; J trimming: 5 bases; junction bases outside the gene matches: 6. CDR3 amino acids: CAIRPGTGGYQPQHF. The CDR3 coding sequence is TGTGCCATCAGACCGGGGACAGGGGGTTATCAGCCCCAGCATTTT.

The chain is built from TRBV6-6 and TRBJ1-5, with D possibly being TRBD1 (6 bases). The length of the CDR3 is 17 residues. V was cut by 5 bases and J by 0 bases, with 17 bases left in between. Germline V gene lookup returns CDR1 MNHNY and CDR2 SVGAGI (reference sequence). CDR3 coding DNA: TGTGCCAGCAGTCCCAGGGGAGAAGGGTATAGCAATCAGCCCCAGCATTTT. It is translated as CASSPRGEGYSNQPQHF.

The CDR3, as DNA: TGTGCCAGCAGCAGTGTAGCATTGCCCTACGAGCAGTACTTC. It specifies CASSSVALPYEQYF. The rearrangement uses TRBV7-2 and TRBJ2-7; D not certain. V dropped 5 bases and J dropped 2 bases, with 13 bases sitting between them. Germline CDR1 is SGHTA and CDR2 is FQGNSA. The CDR3 length is 14 residues. The whole variable domain, filled in from reference TRBV7-2 and TRBJ2-7, reads GAGVSQSPSNKVTEKGKDVELRCDPISGHTALYWYRQSLGQGLEFLIYFQGNSAPDKSGLPSDRFSAERTGGSVSTLTIQRTQQEDSAVYLCASSSVALPYEQYFGPGTRLTVT.

The chain is built from TRBV24-1 and TRBJ2-1; a possible D gene is TRBD2 (5 bases). Germline lookup yields CDR1 KGHDR and CDR2 SFDVKD. The CDR3 consists of 16 residues. Trimming stripped 0 bases from V and 13 bases from J, with 21 bases between. The CDR3 DNA reads as TGTGCCACCAGTGATTTGCTAGACTACCCAACTTTCCCCCAGTTCTTC. This sequence encodes CATSDLLDYPTFPQFF.

V usage is TRBV18 and J usage is TRBJ2-7; 7 nucleotides line up with TRBD2. CDR3 length: 14 amino acids. Germline lookup yields CDR1 KGHSH and CDR2 LQKENI. The V segment lost 4 bases and the J segment 2 bases; nucleotides outside the gene matches: 5. The CDR3 nucleotides read TGTGCCAGCTCACTCAGCGGGAAGGCCTACGAGCAGTACTTC. Translating it yields CASSLSGKAYEQYF.

The V call is TRBV10-1, the J call TRBJ2-7, with a possible D match to TRBD2 (6 bases). This CDR3 has 13 residues. Between the trimmed V and J ends, which lost 0 bases and 7 bases, there was a span of 10 bases. In germline, CDR1 is WNHNN, CDR2 SYGVQD (reference sequence). CDR3 sequence reads: CASSESGGIEQYF. In nucleotides, the CDR3 is TGCGCCAGCAGTGAGTCAGGAGGGATTGAGCAGTACTTC.